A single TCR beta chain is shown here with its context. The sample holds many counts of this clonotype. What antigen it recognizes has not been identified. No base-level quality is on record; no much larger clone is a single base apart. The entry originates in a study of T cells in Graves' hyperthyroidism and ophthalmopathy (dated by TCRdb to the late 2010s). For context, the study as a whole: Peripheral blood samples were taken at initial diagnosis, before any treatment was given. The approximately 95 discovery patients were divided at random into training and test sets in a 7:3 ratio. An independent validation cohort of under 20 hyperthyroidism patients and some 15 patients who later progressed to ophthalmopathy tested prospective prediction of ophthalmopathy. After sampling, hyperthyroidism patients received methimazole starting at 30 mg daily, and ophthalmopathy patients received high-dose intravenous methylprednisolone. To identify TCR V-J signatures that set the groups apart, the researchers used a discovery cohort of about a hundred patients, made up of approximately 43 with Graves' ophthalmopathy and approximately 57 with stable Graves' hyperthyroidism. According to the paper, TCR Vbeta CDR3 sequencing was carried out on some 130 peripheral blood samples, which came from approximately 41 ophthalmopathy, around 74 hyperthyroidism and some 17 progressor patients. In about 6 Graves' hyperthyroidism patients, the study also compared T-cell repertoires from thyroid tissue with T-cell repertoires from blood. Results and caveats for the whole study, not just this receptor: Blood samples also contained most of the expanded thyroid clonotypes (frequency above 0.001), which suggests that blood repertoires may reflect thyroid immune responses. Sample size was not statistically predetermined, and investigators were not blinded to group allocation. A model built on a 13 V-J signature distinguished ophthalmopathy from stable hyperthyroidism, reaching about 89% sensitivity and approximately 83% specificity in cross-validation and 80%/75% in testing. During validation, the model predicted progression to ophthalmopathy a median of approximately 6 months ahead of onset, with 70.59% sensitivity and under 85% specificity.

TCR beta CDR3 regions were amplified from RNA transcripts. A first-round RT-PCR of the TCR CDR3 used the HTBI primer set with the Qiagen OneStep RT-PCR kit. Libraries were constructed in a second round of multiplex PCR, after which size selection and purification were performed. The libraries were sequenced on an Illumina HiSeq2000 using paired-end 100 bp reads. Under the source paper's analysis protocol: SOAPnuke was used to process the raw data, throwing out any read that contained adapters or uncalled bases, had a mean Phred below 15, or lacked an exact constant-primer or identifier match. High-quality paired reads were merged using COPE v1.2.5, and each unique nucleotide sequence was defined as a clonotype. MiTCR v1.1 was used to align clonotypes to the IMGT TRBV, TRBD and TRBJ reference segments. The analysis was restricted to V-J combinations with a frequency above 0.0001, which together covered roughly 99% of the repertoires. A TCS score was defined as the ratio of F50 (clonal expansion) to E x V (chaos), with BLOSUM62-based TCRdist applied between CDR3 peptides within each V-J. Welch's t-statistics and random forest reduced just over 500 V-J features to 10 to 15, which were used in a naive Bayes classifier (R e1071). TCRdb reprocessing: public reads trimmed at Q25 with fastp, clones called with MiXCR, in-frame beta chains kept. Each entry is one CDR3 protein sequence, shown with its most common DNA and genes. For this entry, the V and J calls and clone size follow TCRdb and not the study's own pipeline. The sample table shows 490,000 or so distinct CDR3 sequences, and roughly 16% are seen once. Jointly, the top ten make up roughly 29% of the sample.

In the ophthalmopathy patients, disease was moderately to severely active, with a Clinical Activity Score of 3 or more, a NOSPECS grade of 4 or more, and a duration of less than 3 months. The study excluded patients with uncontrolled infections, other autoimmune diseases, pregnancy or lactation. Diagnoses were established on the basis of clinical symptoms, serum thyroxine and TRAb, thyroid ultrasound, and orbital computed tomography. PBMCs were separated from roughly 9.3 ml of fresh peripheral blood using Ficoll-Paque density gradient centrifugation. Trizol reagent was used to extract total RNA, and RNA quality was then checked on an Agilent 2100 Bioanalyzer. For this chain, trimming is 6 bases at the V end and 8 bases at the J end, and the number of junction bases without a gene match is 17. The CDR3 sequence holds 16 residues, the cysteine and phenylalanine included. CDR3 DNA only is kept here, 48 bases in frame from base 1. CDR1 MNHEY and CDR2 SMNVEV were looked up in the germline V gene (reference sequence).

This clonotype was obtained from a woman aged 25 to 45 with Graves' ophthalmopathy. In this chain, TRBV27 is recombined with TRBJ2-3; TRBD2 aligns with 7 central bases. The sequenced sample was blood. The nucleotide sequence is TGTGCCAGCAGCCATCCCCAAGCGGGACCCGACAGTACGCAGTATTTT. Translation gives CASSHPQAGPDSTQYF.